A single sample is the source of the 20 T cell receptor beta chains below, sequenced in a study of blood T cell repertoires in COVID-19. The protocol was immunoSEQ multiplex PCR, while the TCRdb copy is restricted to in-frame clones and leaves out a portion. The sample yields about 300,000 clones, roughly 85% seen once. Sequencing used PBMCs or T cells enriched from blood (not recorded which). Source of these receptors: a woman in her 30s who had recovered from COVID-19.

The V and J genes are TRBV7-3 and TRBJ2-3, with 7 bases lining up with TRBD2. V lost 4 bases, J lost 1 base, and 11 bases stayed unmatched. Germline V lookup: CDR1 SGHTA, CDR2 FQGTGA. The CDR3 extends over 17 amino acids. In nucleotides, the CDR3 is TGTGCCAGCAGCTCTGGGGGGGGACTTCATGGCACAGATACGCAGTATTTT. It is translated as CASSSGGGLHGTDTQYF.

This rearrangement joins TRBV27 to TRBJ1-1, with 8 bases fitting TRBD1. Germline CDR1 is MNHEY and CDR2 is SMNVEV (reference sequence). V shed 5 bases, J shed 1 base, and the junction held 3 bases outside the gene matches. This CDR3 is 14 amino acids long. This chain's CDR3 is CASSIGQGNTEAFF. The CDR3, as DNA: TGTGCCAGCAGTATCGGACAGGGGAACACTGAAGCTTTCTTT.

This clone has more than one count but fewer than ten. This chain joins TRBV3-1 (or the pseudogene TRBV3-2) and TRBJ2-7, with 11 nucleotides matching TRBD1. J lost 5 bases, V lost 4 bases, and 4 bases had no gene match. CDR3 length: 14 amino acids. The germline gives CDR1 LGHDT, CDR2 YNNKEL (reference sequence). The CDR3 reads CASSPWTGGDEQYF. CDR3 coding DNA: TGTGCCAGCAGCCCCTGGACAGGGGGCGACGAGCAGTACTTC.

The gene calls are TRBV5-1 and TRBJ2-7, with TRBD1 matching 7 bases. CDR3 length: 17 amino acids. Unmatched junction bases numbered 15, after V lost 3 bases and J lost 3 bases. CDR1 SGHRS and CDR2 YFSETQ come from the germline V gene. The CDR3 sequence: CASSWELLSGQNYEQYF. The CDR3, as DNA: TGCGCCAGCAGCTGGGAGCTGCTATCGGGACAGAACTACGAGCAGTACTTC.

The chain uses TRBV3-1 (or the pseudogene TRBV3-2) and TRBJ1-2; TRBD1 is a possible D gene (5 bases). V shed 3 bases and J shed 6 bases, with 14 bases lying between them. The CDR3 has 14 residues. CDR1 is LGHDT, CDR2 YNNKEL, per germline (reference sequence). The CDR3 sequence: CASSQKGPGDGYTF. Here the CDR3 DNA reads TGTGCCAGCAGCCAGAAGGGGCCTGGGGATGGCTACACCTTC.

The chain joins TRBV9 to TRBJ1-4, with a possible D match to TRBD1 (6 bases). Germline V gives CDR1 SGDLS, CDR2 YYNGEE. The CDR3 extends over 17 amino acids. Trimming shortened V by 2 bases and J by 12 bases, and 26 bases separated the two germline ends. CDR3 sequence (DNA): TGTGCCAGCAGCGTCACCCAGGGACACCTCCCCGGTGTGGAACTGTTTTTT. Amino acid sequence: CASSVTQGHLPGVELFF.

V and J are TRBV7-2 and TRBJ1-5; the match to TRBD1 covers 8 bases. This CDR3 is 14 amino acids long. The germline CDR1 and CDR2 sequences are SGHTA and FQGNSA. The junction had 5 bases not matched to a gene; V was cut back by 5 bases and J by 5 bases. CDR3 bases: TGTGCCAGCAGCGCCGGACAGGGACATCAGCCCCAGCATTTT. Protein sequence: CASSAGQGHQPQHF.

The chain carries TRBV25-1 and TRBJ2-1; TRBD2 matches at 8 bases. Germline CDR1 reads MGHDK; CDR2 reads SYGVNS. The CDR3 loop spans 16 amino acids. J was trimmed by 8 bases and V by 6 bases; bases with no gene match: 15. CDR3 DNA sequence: TGTGCCAGCAGGGGGGAACTAGCGGAGTGGGGCGATGAGCAGTTCTTC. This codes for CASRGELAEWGDEQFF.

The chain's CDR3 is CASSVQGRGADTQYF. CDR3 DNA sequence: TGTGCCAGCAGCGTCCAGGGGCGGGGGGCAGATACGCAGTATTTT. The V gene is TRBV9, the J gene TRBJ2-3; 8 bases match TRBD2. After removal of 2 bases from V and 4 bases from J, the junction contained 6 bases not matched to a gene. Per germline, CDR1 SGDLS and CDR2 YYNGEE. This CDR3 contains 15 residues.

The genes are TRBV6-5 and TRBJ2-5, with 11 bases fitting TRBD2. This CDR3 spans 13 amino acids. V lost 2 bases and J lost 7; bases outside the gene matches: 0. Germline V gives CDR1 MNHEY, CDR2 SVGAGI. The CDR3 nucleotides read TGTGCCAGCAGTTACGGACTAGCGGGGACCCAGTACTTC. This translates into CASSYGLAGTQYF.

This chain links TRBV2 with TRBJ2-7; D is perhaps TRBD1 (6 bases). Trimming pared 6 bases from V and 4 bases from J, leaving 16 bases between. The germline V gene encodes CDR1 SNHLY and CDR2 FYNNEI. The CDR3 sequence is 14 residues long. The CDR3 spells CASRGATGVYEQYF. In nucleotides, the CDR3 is TGTGCCAGCAGGGGTGCGACAGGAGTTTACGAGCAGTACTTC.

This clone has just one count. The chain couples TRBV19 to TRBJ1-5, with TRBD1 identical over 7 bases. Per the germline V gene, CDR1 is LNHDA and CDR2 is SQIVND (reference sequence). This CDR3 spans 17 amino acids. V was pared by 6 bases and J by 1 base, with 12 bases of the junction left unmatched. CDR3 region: CASRAQGQATSNQPQHF. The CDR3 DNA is TGTGCCAGTAGGGCCCAAGGACAGGCTACAAGCAATCAGCCCCAGCATTTT.

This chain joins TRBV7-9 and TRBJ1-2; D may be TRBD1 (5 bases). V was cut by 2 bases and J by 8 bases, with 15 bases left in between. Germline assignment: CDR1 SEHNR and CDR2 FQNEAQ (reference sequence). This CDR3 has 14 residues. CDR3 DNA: TGTGCCAGCAGCTTATACCCGGGGGTGAGGGGCTACACCTTC. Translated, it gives CASSLYPGVRGYTF.

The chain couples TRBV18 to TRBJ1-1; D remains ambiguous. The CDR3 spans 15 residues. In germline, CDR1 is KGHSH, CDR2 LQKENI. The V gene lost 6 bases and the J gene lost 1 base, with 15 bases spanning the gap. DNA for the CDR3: TGTGCCAGCTCCCCTGCAGCGGGTTCGAACACTGAAGCTTTCTTT. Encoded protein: CASSPAAGSNTEAFF.

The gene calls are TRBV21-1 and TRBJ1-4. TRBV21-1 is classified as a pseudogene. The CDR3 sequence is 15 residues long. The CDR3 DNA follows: TGTGCCAGCAGCAAAGAAGCGGATTTCGGTGAAAAACTGTTTTTT. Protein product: CASSKEADFGEKLFF.

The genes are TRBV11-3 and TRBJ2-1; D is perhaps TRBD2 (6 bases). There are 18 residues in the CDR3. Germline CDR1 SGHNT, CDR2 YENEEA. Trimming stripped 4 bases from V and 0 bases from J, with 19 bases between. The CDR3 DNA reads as TGTGCCAGCAGCTCCGGGCGGGGACCTAATAGCTCCTACAATGAGCAGTTCTTC. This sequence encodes CASSSGRGPNSSYNEQFF.

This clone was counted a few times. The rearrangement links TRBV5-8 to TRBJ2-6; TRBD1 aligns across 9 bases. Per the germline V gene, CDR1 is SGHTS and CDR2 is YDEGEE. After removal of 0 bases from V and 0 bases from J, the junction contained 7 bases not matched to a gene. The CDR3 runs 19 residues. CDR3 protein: CASSLGDRVWDSGANVLTF. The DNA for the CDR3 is TGTGCCAGCAGCTTGGGGGACAGGGTTTGGGACTCTGGGGCCAACGTCCTGACTTTC.

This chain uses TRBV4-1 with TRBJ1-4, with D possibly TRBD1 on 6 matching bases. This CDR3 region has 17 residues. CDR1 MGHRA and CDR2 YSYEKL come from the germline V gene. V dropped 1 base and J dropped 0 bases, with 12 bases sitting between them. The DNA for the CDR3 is TGCGCCAGCAGCCAAGTTTGGGGGCGGGCAACTAATGAAAAACTGTTTTTT. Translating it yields CASSQVWGRATNEKLFF.

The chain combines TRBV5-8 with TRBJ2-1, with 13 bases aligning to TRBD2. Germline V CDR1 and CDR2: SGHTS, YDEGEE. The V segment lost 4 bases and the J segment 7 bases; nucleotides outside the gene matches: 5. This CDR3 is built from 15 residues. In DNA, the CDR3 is TGTGCCAGCAGCCACGGGACTAGCGGGGAGAATGAGCAGTTCTTC. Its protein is CASSHGTSGENEQFF.

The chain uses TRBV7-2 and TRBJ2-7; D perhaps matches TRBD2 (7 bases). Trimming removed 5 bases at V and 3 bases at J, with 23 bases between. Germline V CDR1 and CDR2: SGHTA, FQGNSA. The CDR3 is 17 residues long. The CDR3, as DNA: TGTGCCAGCAGCCATGGGGGGGGGCCGTCGCGCGTCTACGAGCAGTACTTC. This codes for CASSHGGGPSRVYEQYF.